What follows is one T cell receptor beta chain and its context. Losses at the gene ends were 3 bases for V and 5 bases for J; bases not matched to a gene: 9. There are 15 residues in the CDR3. CDR1 and CDR2 from the germline V gene are SGDLS and YYNGEE. The data belong to a study of blood T cell repertoires in COVID-19. Sequencing used immunoSEQ multiplex PCR; TCRdb keeps in-frame clones, though not all of them. The table shows 80,000 or so clones, with 86% occurring only once. Sequencing was performed on peripheral blood. The chain employs TRBV9 and TRBJ1-1; 8 nucleotides line up with TRBD1. This clonotype was sampled from a human donor in a cohort sampled during active COVID-19. The CDR3 reads CASSGGRTGRTEAFF. The DNA for the CDR3 is TGTGCCAGCAGCGGGGGTAGGACAGGGAGGACTGAAGCTTTCTTT.